The 23 T cell receptor beta chains in this list originate from one sample, sequenced in a study of blood T cell repertoires in COVID-19. Sequenced by immunoSEQ multiplex PCR; TCRdb stores in-frame clones only, minus some. The table shows approximately 250,000 clones, with around 84% occurring only once. The material sequenced was peripheral blood. The receptors stem from a man aged 60 to 69 with acute or convalescent COVID-19.

The genes are TRBV19 and TRBJ2-1; 10 bases fit TRBD1. V lost 5 bases to trimming and J lost 7 bases; unmatched junction nucleotides: 8. The germline V gene encodes CDR1 LNHDA and CDR2 SQIVND (reference sequence). This CDR3 spans 15 amino acids. Written as DNA, the CDR3 is TGTGCCAGTAGTTTCCGACAGGGGGCTAGGAATGAGCAGTTCTTC. This encodes CASSFRQGARNEQFF.

J is TRBJ1-5 and V is TRBV27; D gene uncertain. Germline V CDR1 and CDR2: MNHEY, SMNVEV (reference sequence). V was pared by 6 bases and J by 9 bases, with 15 bases between. The CDR3 runs to 13 residues. The CDR3 DNA reads TGTGCCAGCAGGAGGACTGGAGTTGGGCCCCAGCATTTT. Translating it yields CASRRTGVGPQHF.

This clone appeared once. The chain uses TRBV29-1 and TRBJ1-2, with D possibly TRBD1 on 6 matching bases. V lost 6 bases and J lost 4, with 12 bases in between. The CDR3 sequence is 12 residues long. CDR1 and CDR2 (germline): SQVTM, ANQGSEA. The CDR3 nucleotides read TGCAGCGTGGGTGGACAGCTCTATGGCTACACCTTC. Translating it yields CSVGGQLYGYTF.

DNA of the CDR3: TGTGCCAGCAGCTTGAGACAGACAGCACCCTATGGCTACACCTTC. Its protein is CASSLRQTAPYGYTF. The rearrangement uses TRBV5-6 and TRBJ1-2; maybe TRBD1 (5 bases). The CDR3 sequence is 15 residues long. The germline V gene has CDR1 SGHDT and CDR2 YYEEEE. V was cut by 1 base and J by 4 bases, with 14 bases left in between.

The chain carries TRBV29-1 and TRBJ2-5, with 10 bases lining up with TRBD2. The CDR3 loop spans 15 amino acids. Germline values: CDR1 SQVTM, CDR2 ANQGSEA. J was trimmed by 2 bases and V by 3 bases; bases with no gene match: 6. CDR3 in amino acids: CSVERIAGGQETQYF. Written as DNA, the CDR3 is TGCAGCGTTGAGAGGATAGCGGGAGGACAAGAGACCCAGTACTTC.

This clone appeared a few times. The chain links TRBV7-8 to TRBJ2-7, with a possible D match to TRBD1 (7 bases). V was shortened by 1 base and J by 3 bases, with 19 bases between the two germline ends. Germline loops: CDR1 SGHVS, CDR2 FQNEAQ. The CDR3 covers 17 residues. The CDR3 reads CASSLGPRGDPNYEQYF. As DNA, the CDR3 is TGTGCCAGCAGCTTAGGACCCAGGGGGGACCCGAACTACGAGCAGTACTTC.

The chain employs TRBV10-3 and TRBJ2-3; TRBD1 agrees at 12 bases. Germline V gives CDR1 ENHRY, CDR2 SYGVKD. The CDR3 spans 15 residues. Losses at the gene ends were 6 bases for V and 6 bases for J; bases not matched to a gene: 7. CDR3 protein: CAISAGTGGPDTQYF. The CDR3 DNA follows: TGTGCCATCAGCGCCGGGACAGGGGGCCCGGATACGCAGTATTTT.

The chain joins TRBV27 to TRBJ2-2; 8 positions match TRBD1. Trimming cost V 2 bases and J 5 bases; bases outside gene matches: 7. The CDR3 extends over 16 amino acids. Germline loops: CDR1 MNHEY, CDR2 SMNVEV (reference sequence). CDR3 sequence: CASSLKGRGRTGELFF. CDR3 in DNA: TGTGCCAGCAGTTTAAAGGGCAGGGGGCGGACCGGGGAGCTGTTTTTT.

The rearrangement joins TRBV2 to TRBJ2-5, with 10 bases fitting TRBD1. Per the germline V gene, CDR1 is SNHLY and CDR2 is FYNNEI. Germline trimming cut 6 bases from V and 4 bases from J; bases unmatched to any gene: 5. This CDR3 has 14 amino acids. The CDR3 region is CASSFRDRGETQYF. DNA of the CDR3: TGTGCCAGCAGCTTCCGGGACAGGGGAGAGACCCAGTACTTC.

The CDR3 region is CASGSGPIAYEQYF. CDR3 nucleotide sequence: TGTGCCAGCGGGAGTGGCCCCATCGCCTACGAGCAGTACTTC. The rearrangement links TRBV28 to TRBJ2-7; D is possibly TRBD2 (5 bases). Trimming shortened V by 8 bases and J by 2 bases, and 16 bases separated the two germline ends. The V gene's germline CDR1 is MDHEN and CDR2 SYDVKM. This CDR3 region has 14 residues.

The gene calls are TRBV28 and TRBJ2-7, with TRBD1 as a possible D gene (6 bases). The germline V gene has CDR1 MDHEN and CDR2 SYDVKM. Deletions cut 6 bases from V and 0 bases from J, with 12 bases between. This CDR3 is 14 amino acids long. CDR3 sequence: CASRAQGTSYEQYF. The DNA for the CDR3 is TGTGCCAGCAGAGCTCAGGGGACCTCCTACGAGCAGTACTTC.

The chain links TRBV4-1 to TRBJ2-6; D remains unclear. This CDR3 is 19 amino acids long. The germline V and J ends were trimmed by 1 base and 0 bases, with 16 bases remaining between them. Germline V gene sequence: CDR1 MGHRA, CDR2 YSYEKL. CDR3 in DNA: TGCGCCAGCAGCCAAGTGGCAGTTACTACTTTCTCTGGGGCCAACGTCCTGACTTTC. Its translation is CASSQVAVTTFSGANVLTF.

J is TRBJ1-5 and V is TRBV12-3 or TRBV12-4; D gene ambiguous. V was pared by 5 bases and J by 9 bases, with 14 bases between. The CDR3 contains 13 residues. CDR3 amino acids: CASSLGGLRPQHF. In DNA, the CDR3 is TGTGCCAGCAGTCTCGGCGGGCTGCGGCCCCAGCATTTT.

The rearrangement joins TRBV11-1 to TRBJ2-7, with 11 positions matching TRBD2. The CDR3 is made up of 14 amino acids. Trimming took 5 bases from V and 3 from J; bases not matched to a gene: 3. CDR1 SGHAT and CDR2 FQDESV come from the germline V gene (reference sequence). The CDR3 spells CASSHTSGSYEQYF. CDR3 DNA: TGTGCCAGCAGCCATACTAGCGGGAGCTACGAGCAGTACTTC. Complete variable domain (other parts from reference TRBV11-1 and TRBJ2-7): EAEVAQSPRYKITEKSQAVAFWCDPISGHATLYWYRQILGQGPELLVQFQDESVVDDSQLPKDRFSAERLKGVDSTLKIQPAELGDSAMYLCASSHTSGSYEQYFGPGTRLTVT.

This chain connects TRBV2 to TRBJ2-7, with D tentatively TRBD2 (5 bases). V was pared by 7 bases and J by 2 bases, with 12 bases between. Per germline, CDR1 SNHLY and CDR2 FYNNEI. The CDR3 runs 13 residues. Here the CDR3 DNA reads TGTGCCAGCATGATCGGTAGCGCCTACGAGCAGTACTTC. Encoded protein: CASMIGSAYEQYF.

The chain carries TRBV6-5 and TRBJ2-1; TRBD2 matches at 10 bases. CDR3 length: 15 amino acids. CDR1 and CDR2 (germline): MNHEY, SVGAGI. Trimming took 5 bases from V and 12 from J; bases not matched to a gene: 13. Written as DNA, the CDR3 is TGTGCCAGCAGTCCCGAGCGGGGGGGGCCGACCCTGCAGTTCTTC. Its protein product is CASSPERGGPTLQFF.

V is TRBV9 and J is TRBJ1-2, with D possibly matching TRBD1 (6 bases). Germline V gene data show CDR1 as SGDLS and CDR2 as YYNGEE. V dropped 0 bases and J dropped 5 bases, with 14 bases sitting between them. The CDR3 totals 15 residues. DNA of the CDR3: TGTGCCAGCAGCGTAGCGGGGGGGGCGGCGTATGGCTACACCTTC. Its translation: CASSVAGGAAYGYTF.

The CDR3 spells CASSLAAANTEAFF. CDR3 coding DNA: TGTGCCAGCAGCTTAGCGGCGGCAAACACTGAAGCTTTCTTT. V and J are TRBV7-9 and TRBJ1-1; D is uncertain. The CDR3 length is 14 residues. The V gene's germline CDR1 is SEHNR and CDR2 FQNEAQ (reference sequence). Trimming removed 0 bases at V and 2 bases at J, with 7 bases between.

CDR3 nucleotide sequence: TGTGCCAGCAGCATTTCGGGGGGGCCTCAAGAGACCCAGTACTTC. Translating it yields CASSISGGPQETQYF. This chain uses TRBV9 with TRBJ2-5, with TRBD2 matching 8 bases. This CDR3 is built from 15 residues. Germline V gene data show CDR1 as SGDLS and CDR2 as YYNGEE. Trimming at V came to 4 bases and at J to 2 bases, leaving 7 bases not matched to a gene.

The chain is built from TRBV5-1 and TRBJ2-3; D perhaps matches TRBD1 (6 bases). Germline V gene data show CDR1 as SGHRS and CDR2 as YFSETQ. Between the trimmed V and J ends, which lost 7 bases and 0 bases, there was a span of 15 bases. The CDR3 totals 15 residues. The CDR3, as DNA: TGCGCCAGCGGACACCGAGGGGGAAGCACAGATACGCAGTATTTT. It is translated as CASGHRGGSTDTQYF.

This clone has more than one count but fewer than ten. The chain couples TRBV27 to TRBJ1-1; no reliable D call. Germline V gene sequence: CDR1 MNHEY, CDR2 SMNVEV (reference sequence). V lost 3 bases and J 5 bases, leaving 10 bases between the germline ends. The CDR3 has 13 amino acids. The CDR3 bases are TGTGCCAGCAGTTTCCGGGGAGTGACTGAAGCTTTCTTT. Protein product: CASSFRGVTEAFF.

The chain employs TRBV6-6 and TRBJ2-7; no clear D gene. The germline gives CDR1 MNHNY, CDR2 SVGAGI (reference sequence). This CDR3 is 14 amino acids long. Deletions cut 3 bases from V and 3 bases from J, with 12 bases between. The CDR3: CASSYTVLHYEQYF. CDR3 nucleotides: TGTGCCAGCAGTTATACAGTTCTACACTACGAGCAGTACTTC.

V usage is TRBV5-1 and J usage is TRBJ1-2; 10 positions match TRBD1. Germline V gene lookup returns CDR1 SGHRS and CDR2 YFSETQ. This CDR3 has 15 amino acids. J gave up 3 bases and V 4 bases, and 6 bases lay outside the gene matches. The CDR3: CASSTTGGKDYGYTF. CDR3 DNA sequence: TGCGCCAGCAGCACGACAGGGGGCAAGGACTATGGCTACACCTTC.